This T cell receptor beta chain was sequenced in a study of cytomegalovirus exposure and HLA in healthy donors. The wider study: HLA-typed donors contributed 65 million to 85 million unique TCRs, which were held in an early data release.

After removal of 3 bases from V and 5 bases from J, the junction contained 6 bases not matched to a gene. Germline V gives CDR1 WNHNN, CDR2 SYGVQD (reference sequence). This CDR3 region has 15 residues. Notes on this clone: Its antigen is not identified.

Both 60 Vbeta primers and 13 Jbeta primers went into the PCR. Method: immunoSEQ multiplex PCR; TCRdb's copy keeps in-frame clones and lacks some. The repertoire has about 130,000 clones, 75% to 80% of them found once; the top ten carry 0.94%. General study results and limits: Later analysis associated a missense DCLRE1C variant with TCR beta V- and J-gene trimming.

The clonotype was recovered from a woman aged 55 to 70 in good health and CMV-seronegative. Sequencing was done on a sample of PBMCs. The chain employs TRBV10-1 and TRBJ2-5, with 10 bases fitting TRBD1. The CDR3 region is CASSDRTGGVETQYF. The CDR3 nucleotides read TGCGCCAGCAGTGACCGGACAGGGGGAGTGGAGACCCAGTACTTC.